Listed here are 11 T cell receptor beta chains from one sample, sequenced in a study of CD8 T cell repertoires and HIV-1 epitope variants. Libraries were prepared by immunoSEQ multiplex PCR; TCRdb keeps only in-frame clonotypes and omits some of them. In the table there are 95,000 or so clones, roughly four fifths of which are singletons. Sequenced sample: uncultured baseline CD8+ T cells from peripheral blood mononuclear cells (PBMCs). The receptor set was obtained from a male donor with HIV.

The chain is built from TRBV15 and TRBJ2-2; 11 positions match TRBD2. The germline gives CDR1 LNHNV, CDR2 YYDKDF (reference sequence). The length of the CDR3 is 18 residues. The J segment lost 2 bases and the V segment lost 0 bases, leaving 5 bases of the junction unmatched. The chain's CDR3 is CATSRDGTSGLNTGELFF. CDR3 nucleotide sequence: TGTGCCACCAGCAGAGACGGGACTAGCGGACTTAACACCGGGGAGCTGTTTTTT.

This clone was seen a few times. The V and J genes are TRBV28 and TRBJ2-7; D is possibly TRBD1 (5 bases). Per the germline V gene, CDR1 is MDHEN and CDR2 is SYDVKM. V was clipped by 5 bases and J by 0 bases, with 14 bases between them. The CDR3 is made up of 15 amino acids. The CDR3 DNA reads TGTGCCAGCAGTGGGGCAGGTCCCCTCTCCTACGAGCAGTACTTC. The encoded protein is CASSGAGPLSYEQYF. Using reference TRBV28 and TRBJ2-7 for the parts outside the CDR3, the full variable domain is DVKVTQSSRYLVKRTGEKVFLECVQDMDHENMFWYRQDPGLGLRLIYFSYDVKMKEKGDIPEGYSVSREKKERFSLILESASTNQTSMYLCASSGAGPLSYEQYFGPGTRLTVT.

The V gene is TRBV29-1, the J gene TRBJ1-3; 7 bases agree with TRBD1. This CDR3 spans 12 amino acids. CDR1 is SQVTM, CDR2 ANQGSEA, per germline. After removal of 6 bases from V and 2 bases from J, the junction contained 1 base not matched to a gene. Here the CDR3 reads CSVGGAGNTIYF. CDR3 sequence (DNA): TGCAGCGTAGGGGGCGCTGGAAACACCATATATTTT.

This chain uses TRBV9 with TRBJ1-1, with 8 nucleotides matching TRBD1. Looked up from germline, CDR1 is SGDLS and CDR2 is YYNGEE. Trimming at V came to 3 bases and at J to 5 bases, leaving 9 bases not matched to a gene. This CDR3 comprises 15 residues. CDR3 coding DNA: TGTGCCAGCAGCGCGTCAGGGGGCTCGGGGACTGAAGCTTTCTTT. Encoded protein: CASSASGGSGTEAFF. The full variable domain, its missing parts supplied by reference TRBV9 and TRBJ1-1, is DSGVTQTPKHLITATGQRVTLRCSPRSGDLSVYWYQQSLDQGLQFLIQYYNGEERAKGNILERFSAQQFPDLHSELNLSSLELGDSALYFCASSASGGSGTEAFFGQGTRLTVV.

This clone was detected only a few times. At one end, the junction sequence differs from germline, possibly due to a read error. The gene calls are TRBV4-1 and TRBJ2-1, with 12 bases lining up with TRBD2. This CDR3 is built from 18 residues. CDR1 MGHRA and CDR2 YSYEKL come from the germline V gene. The CDR3 region is CASSQVDLGLAGNNEQFF. In nucleotides, the CDR3 is TGCGCCAGCAGCCAAGTGGATCTAGGACTAGCGGGGAACAACGAGCAGTTCTTC.

About this clone itself: At one end, the junction sequence differs from germline, possibly due to a read error. This sequence joins TRBV15 and TRBJ2-3; 8 nucleotides agree with TRBD2. Germline V gene data show CDR1 as LNHNV and CDR2 as YYDKDF (reference sequence). CDR3 length: 13 amino acids. Written as DNA, the CDR3 is TGTGCCACCAGCAGTACACTAGCGGAAAAGGGGAATTTT. This translates into CATSSTLAEKGNF.

Only a few counts were recorded for this clone. The V call is TRBV6-6, the J call TRBJ1-4; a weak D match, TRBD1 (6 bases). Germline CDR1 is MNHNY and CDR2 is SVGAGI (reference sequence). This CDR3 has 13 amino acids. Trimming pared 10 bases from V and 7 bases from J, leaving 16 bases between. Here the CDR3 reads CATRQGFGEKLFF. In DNA form, the CDR3 reads TGTGCCACCCGGCAGGGGTTCGGTGAAAAACTGTTTTTT.

CDR3 sequence (DNA): TGCGCCAGCAGCTTACAGGGGGCTAATGAAAAACTGTTTTTT. The encoded protein is CASSLQGANEKLFF. The chain employs TRBV5-1 and TRBJ1-4, with 8 bases aligning to TRBD1. The CDR3 covers 14 residues. Germline loops: CDR1 SGHRS, CDR2 YFSETQ. After removal of 2 bases from V and 3 bases from J, the junction contained 0 bases not matched to a gene.

The chain uses TRBV7-2 and TRBJ2-1; D tentatively fits TRBD1 or TRBD2 (5 bases each). V was trimmed by 5 bases and J by 5 bases, leaving 13 bases between them. This CDR3 has 14 amino acids. The germline CDR1 and CDR2 sequences are SGHTA and FQGNSA. CDR3 sequence: CASSPVLGDNEQFF. The CDR3, as DNA: TGTGCCAGCAGCCCGGTACTAGGGGACAATGAGCAGTTCTTC.

The chain employs TRBV6-5 and TRBJ1-3, with D unresolved. Germline loops: CDR1 MNHEY, CDR2 SVGAGI. Trimming removed 5 bases from V and 5 bases from J, with 10 bases in between. The CDR3 contains 13 residues. For the CDR3, the DNA is TGTGCCAGCAGTCACCTGATAAGAAACACCATATATTTT. Encoded protein: CASSHLIRNTIYF.

The chain recombines TRBV11-3 with TRBJ1-1, with D possibly TRBD1 on 5 matching bases. The V and J ends lost 1 base and 4 bases respectively, with 13 bases between them. The CDR3 is 15 residues long. CDR1 and CDR2 (germline): SGHNT, YENEEA. CDR3 sequence: CASSLGRDGGTEAFF. The CDR3 DNA is TGTGCCAGCAGCTTAGGCAGGGACGGCGGCACTGAAGCTTTCTTT.